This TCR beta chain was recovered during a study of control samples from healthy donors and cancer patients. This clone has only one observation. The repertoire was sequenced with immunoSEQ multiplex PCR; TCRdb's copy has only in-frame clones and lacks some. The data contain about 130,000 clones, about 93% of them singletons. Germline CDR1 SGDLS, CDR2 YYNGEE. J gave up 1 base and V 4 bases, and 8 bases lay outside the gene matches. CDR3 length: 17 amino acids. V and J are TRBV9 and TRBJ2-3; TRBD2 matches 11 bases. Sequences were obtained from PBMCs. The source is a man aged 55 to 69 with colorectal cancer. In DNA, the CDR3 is TGTGCCAGCAGCCCGAGAACGGGACTAGCGGGCACAGATACGCAGTATTTT. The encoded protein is CASSPRTGLAGTDTQYF.